Sequencing of this T cell receptor (beta chain) was carried out in a study of cytomegalovirus exposure and HLA in healthy donors. Study-level points and caveats: Later work associated roughly 15,000 TCR beta sequences with HLA alleles at 0.05 false discovery rate. A later analysis reportedly found fewer N-insertions in an Asian-associated ancestry cluster than the roughly 670-donor mean. Serostatus for CMV was the only available immune exposure information. Sequencing artifact likely explains a cluster of highly shared sequence variants.

The PCR had 60 Vbeta and 13 Jbeta primers. Profiling relied on immunoSEQ multiplex PCR, and the TCRdb table lists in-frame clones only, not all of them. The repertoire holds under 150,000 clones, with around 78% as singletons. CDR3 length: 14 amino acids. Germline CDR1 is SGHKS and CDR2 is YYEKEE (reference sequence). V shed 1 base and J shed 6 bases, with 11 bases lying between them. This clone occurred once. The antigen is undetermined. Source material: PBMCs. The TCR comes from a woman in her 50s in good health and CMV-seronegative. The rearrangement joins TRBV5-5 to TRBJ1-5, with D perhaps TRBD1 (5 bases). Written as DNA, the CDR3 is TGTGCCAGCAGCTTGAACCCGACAGTTCAGCCCCAGCATTTT. Its protein is CASSLNPTVQPQHF.